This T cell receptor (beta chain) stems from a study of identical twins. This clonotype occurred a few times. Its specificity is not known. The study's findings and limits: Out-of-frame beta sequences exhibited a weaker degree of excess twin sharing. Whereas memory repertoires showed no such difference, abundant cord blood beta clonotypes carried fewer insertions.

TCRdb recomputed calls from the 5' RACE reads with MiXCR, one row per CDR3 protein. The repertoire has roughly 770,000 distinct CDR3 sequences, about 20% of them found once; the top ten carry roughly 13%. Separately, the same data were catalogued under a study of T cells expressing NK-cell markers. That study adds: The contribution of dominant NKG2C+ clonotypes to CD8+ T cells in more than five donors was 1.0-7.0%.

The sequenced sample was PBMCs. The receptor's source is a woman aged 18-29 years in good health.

CDR3 in amino acids: CSVSWGAKDGKNIQYF. CDR3 nucleotide sequence: TGCAGCGTGTCCTGGGGGGCCAAAGATGGCAAAAACATTCAGTACTTC. The V and J genes are TRBV29-1 and TRBJ2-4; the D gene could be TRBD1 or TRBD2 (6 bases each). Looked up from germline, CDR1 is SQVTM and CDR2 is ANQGSEA. The CDR3 covers 16 residues. V shed 6 bases and J shed 3 bases, with 21 bases lying between them.